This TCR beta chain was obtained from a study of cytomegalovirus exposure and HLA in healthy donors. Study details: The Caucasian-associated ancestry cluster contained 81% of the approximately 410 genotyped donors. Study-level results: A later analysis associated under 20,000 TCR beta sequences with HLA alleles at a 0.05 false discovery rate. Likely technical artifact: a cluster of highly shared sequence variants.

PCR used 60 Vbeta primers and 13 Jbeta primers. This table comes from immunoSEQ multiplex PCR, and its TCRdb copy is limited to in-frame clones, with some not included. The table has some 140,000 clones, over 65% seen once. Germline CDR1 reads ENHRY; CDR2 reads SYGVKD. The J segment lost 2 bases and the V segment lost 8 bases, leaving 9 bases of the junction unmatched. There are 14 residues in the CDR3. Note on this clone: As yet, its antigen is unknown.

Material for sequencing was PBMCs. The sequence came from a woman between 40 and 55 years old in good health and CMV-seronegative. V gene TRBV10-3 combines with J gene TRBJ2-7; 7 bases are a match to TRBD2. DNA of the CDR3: TGTGCCATCTCCGAGAGCGGGGTTGCCTACGAGCAGTACTTC. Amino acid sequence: CAISESGVAYEQYF.